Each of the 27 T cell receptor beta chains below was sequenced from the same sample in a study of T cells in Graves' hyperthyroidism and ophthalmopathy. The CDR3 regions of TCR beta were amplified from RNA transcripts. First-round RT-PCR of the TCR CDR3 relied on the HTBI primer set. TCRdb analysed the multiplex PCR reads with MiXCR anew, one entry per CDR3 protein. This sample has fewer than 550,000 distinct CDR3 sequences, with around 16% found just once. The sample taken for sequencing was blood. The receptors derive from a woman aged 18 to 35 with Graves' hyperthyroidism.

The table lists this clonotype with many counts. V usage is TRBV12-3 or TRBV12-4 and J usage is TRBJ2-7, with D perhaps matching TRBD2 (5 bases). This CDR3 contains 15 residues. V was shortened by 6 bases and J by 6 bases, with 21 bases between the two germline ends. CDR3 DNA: TGTGCCAGCAGACCCCAGGACTCTATGGTGTCCGAGCAGTACTTC. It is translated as CASRPQDSMVSEQYF.

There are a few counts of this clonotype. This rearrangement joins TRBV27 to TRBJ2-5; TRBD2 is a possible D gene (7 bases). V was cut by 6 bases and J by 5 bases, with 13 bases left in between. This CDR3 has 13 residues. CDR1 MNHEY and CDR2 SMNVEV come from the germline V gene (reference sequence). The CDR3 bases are TGTGCCAGCAGGGGGGGGGCGCGGGAGACCCAGTACTTC. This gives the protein CASRGGARETQYF.

CDR3 sequence reads: CSARAGTGGRKTQYF. DNA for the CDR3: TGCAGTGCTAGAGCCGGGACAGGGGGCAGGAAGACCCAGTACTTC. The chain carries TRBV20-1 and TRBJ2-5; 12 bases line up with TRBD1. The germline gives CDR1 DFQATT, CDR2 SNEGSKA (reference sequence). Germline trimming cut 1 base from V and 6 bases from J; bases unmatched to any gene: 6. The CDR3 length is 15 residues.

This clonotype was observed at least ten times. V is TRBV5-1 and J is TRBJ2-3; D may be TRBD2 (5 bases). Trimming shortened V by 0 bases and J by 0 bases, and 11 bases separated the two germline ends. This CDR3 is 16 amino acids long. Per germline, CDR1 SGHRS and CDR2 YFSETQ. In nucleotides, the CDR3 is TGCGCCAGCAGCTTGGGGGCTAGCTCGAGCACAGATACGCAGTATTTT. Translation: CASSLGASSSTDTQYF.

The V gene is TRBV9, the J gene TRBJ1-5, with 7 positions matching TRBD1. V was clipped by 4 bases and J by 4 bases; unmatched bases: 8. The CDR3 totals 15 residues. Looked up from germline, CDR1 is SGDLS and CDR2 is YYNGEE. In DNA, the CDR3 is TGTGCCAGCAGCCCCCAGGGACAGAAGAATCAGCCCCAGCATTTT. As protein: CASSPQGQKNQPQHF.

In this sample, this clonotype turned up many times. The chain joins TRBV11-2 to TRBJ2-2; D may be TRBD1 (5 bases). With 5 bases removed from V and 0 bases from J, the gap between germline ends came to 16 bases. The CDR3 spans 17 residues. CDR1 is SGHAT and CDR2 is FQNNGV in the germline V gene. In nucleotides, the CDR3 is TGTGCCAGCAGCCGACCGACAGAGTCCGCGAACACCGGGGAGCTGTTTTTT. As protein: CASSRPTESANTGELFF.

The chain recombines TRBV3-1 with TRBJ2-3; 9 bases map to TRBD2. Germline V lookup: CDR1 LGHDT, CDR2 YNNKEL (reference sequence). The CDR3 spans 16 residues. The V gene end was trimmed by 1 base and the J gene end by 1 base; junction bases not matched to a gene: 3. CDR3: CASSQGLAVRTDTQYF. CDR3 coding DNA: TGTGCCAGCAGCCAAGGACTAGCGGTCCGCACAGATACGCAGTATTTT.

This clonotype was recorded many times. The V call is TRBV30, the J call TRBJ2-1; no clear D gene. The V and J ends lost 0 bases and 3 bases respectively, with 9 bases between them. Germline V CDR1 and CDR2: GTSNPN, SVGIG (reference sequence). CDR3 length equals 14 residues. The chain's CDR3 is CAWSVWEGYNEQFF. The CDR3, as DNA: TGTGCCTGGAGTGTCTGGGAAGGCTACAATGAGCAGTTCTTC.

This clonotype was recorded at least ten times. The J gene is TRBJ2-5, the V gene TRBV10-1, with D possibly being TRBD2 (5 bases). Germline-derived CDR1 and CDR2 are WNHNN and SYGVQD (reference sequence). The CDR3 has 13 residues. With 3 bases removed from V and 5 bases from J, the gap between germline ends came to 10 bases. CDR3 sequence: CASSERGSETQYF. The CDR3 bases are TGCGCCAGCAGTGAACGAGGGTCGGAGACCCAGTACTTC.

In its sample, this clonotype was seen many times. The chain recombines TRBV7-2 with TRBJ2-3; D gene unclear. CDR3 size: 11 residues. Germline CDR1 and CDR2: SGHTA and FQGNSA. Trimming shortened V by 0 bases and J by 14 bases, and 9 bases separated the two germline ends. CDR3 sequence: CASSLARIWYF. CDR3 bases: TGTGCCAGCAGCTTAGCGAGGATCTGGTATTTT.

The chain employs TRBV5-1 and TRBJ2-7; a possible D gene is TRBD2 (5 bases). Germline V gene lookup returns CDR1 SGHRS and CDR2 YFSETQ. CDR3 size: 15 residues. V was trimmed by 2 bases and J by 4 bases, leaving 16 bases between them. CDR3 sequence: CASSFLVGVRYEQYF. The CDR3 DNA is TGCGCCAGCAGCTTCTTGGTCGGGGTTCGGTACGAGCAGTACTTC.

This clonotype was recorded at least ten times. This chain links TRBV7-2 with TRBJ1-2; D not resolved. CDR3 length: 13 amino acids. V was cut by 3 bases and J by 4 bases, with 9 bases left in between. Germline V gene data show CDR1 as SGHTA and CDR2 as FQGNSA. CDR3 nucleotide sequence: TGTGCCAGCAGCTTTCTACACACCTATGGCTACACCTTC. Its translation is CASSFLHTYGYTF.

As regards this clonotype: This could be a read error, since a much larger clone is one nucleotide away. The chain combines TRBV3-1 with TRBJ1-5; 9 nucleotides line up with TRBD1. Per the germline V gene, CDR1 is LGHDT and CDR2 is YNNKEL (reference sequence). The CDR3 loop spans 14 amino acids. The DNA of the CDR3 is TGTGCCTGCAGCCAATGGGGACAGGGTAAGCCCCAGCATTTT. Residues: CACSQWGQGKPQHF.

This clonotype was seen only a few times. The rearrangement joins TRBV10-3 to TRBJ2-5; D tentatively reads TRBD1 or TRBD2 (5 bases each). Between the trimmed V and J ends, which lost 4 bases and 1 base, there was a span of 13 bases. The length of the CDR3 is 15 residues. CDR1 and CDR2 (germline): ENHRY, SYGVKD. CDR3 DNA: TGTGCCATCAGTGCCGGGATGAGGGGCCAAGAGACCCAGTACTTC. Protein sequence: CAISAGMRGQETQYF.

The chain's CDR3 is CASSRLTSGGARETQYF. CDR3 DNA: TGTGCCAGCAGCCGTTTAACTAGCGGGGGGGCGAGGGAGACCCAGTACTTC. This chain connects TRBV7-3 to TRBJ2-5, with 13 bases fitting TRBD2. This CDR3 contains 17 residues. Trimming cost V 5 bases and J 5 bases; bases outside gene matches: 11. The V gene's germline CDR1 is SGHTA and CDR2 FQGTGA.

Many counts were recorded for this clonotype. CDR3 protein: CSVASLAGGDTQYF. CDR3 in DNA: TGCAGCGTTGCCTCGCTAGCGGGGGGGGATACGCAGTATTTT. The chain recombines TRBV29-1 with TRBJ2-3, with 12 bases identical to TRBD2. CDR1 is SQVTM, CDR2 ANQGSEA, per germline. V trimming: 4 bases; J trimming: 6 bases; junction bases outside the gene matches: 5. The CDR3 covers 14 residues.

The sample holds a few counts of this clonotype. The CDR3 sequence is CASDPGGPVYEQYF. The CDR3 bases are TGTGCCAGCGACCCAGGGGGGCCGGTGTACGAGCAGTACTTC. The V gene is TRBV6-1, the J gene TRBJ2-7; maybe TRBD1 (7 bases). The CDR3 has 14 amino acids. Per germline, CDR1 MNHNS and CDR2 SASEGT. Trimming stripped 8 bases from V and 4 bases from J, with 18 bases between.

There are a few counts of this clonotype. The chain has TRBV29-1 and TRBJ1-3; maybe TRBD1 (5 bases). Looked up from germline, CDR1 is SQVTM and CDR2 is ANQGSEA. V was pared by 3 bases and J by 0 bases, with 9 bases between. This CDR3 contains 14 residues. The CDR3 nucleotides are TGCAGCGTTGAGTGGACAAACTCTGGAAACACCATATATTTT. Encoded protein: CSVEWTNSGNTIYF.

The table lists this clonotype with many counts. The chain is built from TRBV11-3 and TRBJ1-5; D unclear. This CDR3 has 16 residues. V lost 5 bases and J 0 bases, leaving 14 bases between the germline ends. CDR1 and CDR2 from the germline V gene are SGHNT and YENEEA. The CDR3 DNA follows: TGTGCCAGCAGCCTCAGCCGTCTATATAGCAATCAGCCCCAGCATTTT. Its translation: CASSLSRLYSNQPQHF. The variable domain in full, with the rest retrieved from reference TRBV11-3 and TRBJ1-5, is EAGVVQSPRYKIIEKKQPVAFWCNPISGHNTLYWYLQNLGQGPELLIRYENEEAVDDSQLPKDRFSAERLKGVDSTLKIQPAELGDSAVYLCASSLSRLYSNQPQHFGDGTRLSIL.

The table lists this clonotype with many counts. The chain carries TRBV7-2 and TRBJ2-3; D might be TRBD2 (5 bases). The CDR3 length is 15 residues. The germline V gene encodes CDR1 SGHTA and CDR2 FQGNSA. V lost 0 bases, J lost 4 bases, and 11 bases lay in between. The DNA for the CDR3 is TGTGCCAGCAGCTTAGCGGGCGGGCAATCAGATACGCAGTATTTT. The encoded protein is CASSLAGGQSDTQYF. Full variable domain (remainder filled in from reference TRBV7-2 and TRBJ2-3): GAGVSQSPSNKVTEKGKDVELRCDPISGHTALYWYRQSLGQGLEFLIYFQGNSAPDKSGLPSDRFSAERTGGSVSTLTIQRTQQEDSAVYLCASSLAGGQSDTQYFGPGTRLTVL.

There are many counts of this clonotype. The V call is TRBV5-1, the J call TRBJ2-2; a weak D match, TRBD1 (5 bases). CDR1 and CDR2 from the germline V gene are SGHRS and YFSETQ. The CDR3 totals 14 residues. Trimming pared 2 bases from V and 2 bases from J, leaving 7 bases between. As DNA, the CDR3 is TGCGCCAGCAGCTTTGGGGCTAACACCGGGGAGCTGTTTTTT. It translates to CASSFGANTGELFF.

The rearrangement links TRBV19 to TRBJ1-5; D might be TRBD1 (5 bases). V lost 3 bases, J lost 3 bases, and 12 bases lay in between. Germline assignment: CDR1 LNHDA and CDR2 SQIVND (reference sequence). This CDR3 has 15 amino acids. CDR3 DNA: TGTGCCAGTAGTATGACGAGGGGCCCCAATCAGCCCCAGCATTTT. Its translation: CASSMTRGPNQPQHF.

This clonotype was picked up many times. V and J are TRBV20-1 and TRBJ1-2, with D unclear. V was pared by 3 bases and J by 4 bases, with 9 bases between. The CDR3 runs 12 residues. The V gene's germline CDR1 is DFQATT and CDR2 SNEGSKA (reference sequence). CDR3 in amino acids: CSASPHSYGYTF. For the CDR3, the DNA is TGCAGTGCTAGCCCCCACAGCTATGGCTACACCTTC.

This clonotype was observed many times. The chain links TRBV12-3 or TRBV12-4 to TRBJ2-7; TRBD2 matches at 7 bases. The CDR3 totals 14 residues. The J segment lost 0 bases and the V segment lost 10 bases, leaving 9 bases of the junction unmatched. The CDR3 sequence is CAISPGLPSYEQYF. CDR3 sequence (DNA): TGTGCCATATCTCCGGGACTACCCTCCTACGAGCAGTACTTC.

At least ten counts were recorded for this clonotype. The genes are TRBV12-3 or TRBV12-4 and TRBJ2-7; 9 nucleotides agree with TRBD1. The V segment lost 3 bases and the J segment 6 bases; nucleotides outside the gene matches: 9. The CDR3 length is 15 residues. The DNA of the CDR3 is TGTGCCAGCAGTTTTACCGGGACAGGGACGAGCGAGCAGTACTTC. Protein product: CASSFTGTGTSEQYF.

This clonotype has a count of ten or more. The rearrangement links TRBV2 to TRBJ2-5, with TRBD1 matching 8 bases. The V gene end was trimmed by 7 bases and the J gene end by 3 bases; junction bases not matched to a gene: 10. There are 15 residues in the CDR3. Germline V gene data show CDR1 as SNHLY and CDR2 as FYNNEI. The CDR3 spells CASNLGLTGEETQYF. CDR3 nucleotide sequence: TGTGCCAGCAATCTGGGCCTGACAGGGGAAGAGACCCAGTACTTC. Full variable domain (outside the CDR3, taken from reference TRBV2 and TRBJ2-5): EPEVTQTPSHQVTQMGQEVILRCVPISNHLYFYWYRQILGQKVEFLVSFYNNEISEKSEIFDDQFSVERPDGSNFTLKIRSTKLEDSAMYFCASNLGLTGEETQYFGPGTRLLVL.

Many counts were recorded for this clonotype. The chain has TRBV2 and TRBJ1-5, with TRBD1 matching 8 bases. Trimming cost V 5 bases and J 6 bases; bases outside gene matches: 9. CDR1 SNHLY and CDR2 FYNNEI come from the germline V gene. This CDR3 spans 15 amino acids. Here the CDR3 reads CASSREDRARQPQHF. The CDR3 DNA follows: TGTGCCAGCAGTAGAGAGGACAGGGCACGTCAGCCCCAGCATTTT.